The 10 T cell receptor beta chains below were found in one sample sequenced in a study of blood T cell repertoires in COVID-19. Only in-frame clones appear in the TCRdb table, and some are missing; sequencing was by immunoSEQ multiplex PCR. This table holds tens of thousands of clones, roughly 75% found once. The specimen sequenced was peripheral blood. The source is a woman aged 45-65 years with acute or convalescent COVID-19.

The rearrangement links TRBV6-5 to TRBJ2-1; D possibly corresponds to TRBD2 (6 bases). The ends were cut back, 6 bases at V and 15 bases at J, with 18 bases in the middle. Germline V gene sequence: CDR1 MNHEY, CDR2 SVGAGI. CDR3 length: 12 amino acids. The CDR3 DNA reads as TGTGCCAGCAGAACCGGGACTGGGGATCGGTTCTTC. Its translation is CASRTGTGDRFF.

The CDR3, as DNA: TGTGCCAGCAGTGAAAACAGGGGTGAAAAACTGTTTTTT. Encoded protein: CASSENRGEKLFF. This rearrangement joins TRBV2 to TRBJ1-4, with 7 nucleotides matching TRBD1. Germline-derived CDR1 and CDR2 are SNHLY and FYNNEI. Unmatched junction bases numbered 1, after V lost 2 bases and J lost 7 bases. This CDR3 spans 13 amino acids.

This chain connects TRBV7-6 to TRBJ2-3; perhaps TRBD2 as D (6 bases). CDR3 length: 16 residues. CDR1 is SGHVS, CDR2 FNYEAQ, per germline. The V and J ends lost 3 bases and 5 bases respectively, with 18 bases between them. CDR3 sequence: CASSLLWGKEGDTQYF. In DNA, the CDR3 is TGTGCCAGCAGCTTGCTATGGGGGAAGGAGGGAGATACGCAGTATTTT.

V and J are TRBV6-2 or TRBV6-3 and TRBJ2-1, with TRBD2 matching over 8 bases. CDR1 and CDR2 from the germline V gene are MNHEY and SVGEGT. Trimming at V came to 6 bases and at J to 8 bases, leaving 18 bases not matched to a gene. CDR3 length: 17 residues. Here the CDR3 DNA reads TGTGCCAGCAGCTCTCCCCCTTTGAGCGGGGGTAGCGATGAGCAGTTCTTC. Translated, it gives CASSSPPLSGGSDEQFF.

The rearrangement uses TRBV5-8 and TRBJ2-1, with D unclear. V was clipped by 0 bases and J by 0 bases, with 13 bases between them. Germline CDR1 is SGHTS and CDR2 is YDEGEE. The CDR3 totals 17 residues. For the CDR3, the DNA is TGTGCCAGCAGCTTGGCGGTTGGTCCTAGCTCCTACAATGAGCAGTTCTTC. It translates to CASSLAVGPSSYNEQFF.

The V call is TRBV5-1, the J call TRBJ1-5; D gene unclear. Germline CDR1 reads SGHRS; CDR2 reads YFSETQ. The germline V and J ends were trimmed by 0 bases and 0 bases, with 10 bases remaining between them. The CDR3 covers 16 residues. The CDR3 loop is CASSLEAGSSNQPQHF. In DNA, the CDR3 is TGCGCCAGCAGCTTGGAAGCGGGTTCTAGCAATCAGCCCCAGCATTTT.

A note on this clone: Other DNA sequences in the sample encode the same CDR3. The rearrangement links TRBV3-1 (or the pseudogene TRBV3-2) to TRBJ1-2; D unclear. Germline V gene lookup returns CDR1 LGHDT and CDR2 YNNKEL (reference sequence). This CDR3 region has 12 residues. Trimming removed 3 bases at V and 6 bases at J, with 8 bases between. CDR3 nucleotides: TGTGCCAGCAGCCAGGGCCGTAATGGCTACACCTTC. Its protein product is CASSQGRNGYTF.

The CDR3 DNA follows: TGTGCCAGCAGTCTACAGGGGGGGGCTGAAGCTTTCTTT. Translation gives CASSLQGGAEAFF. V is TRBV27 and J is TRBJ1-1, with 8 positions matching TRBD1. Germline values: CDR1 MNHEY, CDR2 SMNVEV (reference sequence). J lost 6 bases, V lost 5 bases, and 5 bases had no gene match. This CDR3 comprises 13 residues.

V gene TRBV7-2 combines with J gene TRBJ1-2, with D tentatively TRBD1 (5 bases). Germline lookup yields CDR1 SGHTA and CDR2 FQGNSA. The CDR3 has 15 residues. V was shortened by 3 bases and J by 5 bases, with 16 bases between the two germline ends. This CDR3 is CASSLGGHKGYGYTF. DNA of the CDR3: TGTGCCAGCAGCTTGGGGGGTCATAAAGGTTATGGCTACACCTTC. Full variable domain (remainder filled in from reference TRBV7-2 and TRBJ1-2): GAGVSQSPSNKVTEKGKDVELRCDPISGHTALYWYRQSLGQGLEFLIYFQGNSAPDKSGLPSDRFSAERTGGSVSTLTIQRTQQEDSAVYLCASSLGGHKGYGYTFGSGTRLTVV.

The genes are TRBV30 and TRBJ2-5, with 16 nucleotides matching TRBD2. The CDR3 has 16 residues. J was trimmed by 5 bases and V by 2 bases; bases with no gene match: 5. Germline V gene data show CDR1 as GTSNPN and CDR2 as SVGIG (reference sequence). CDR3 protein: CAWSPGLAGGQETQYF. The CDR3 DNA reads TGTGCCTGGAGTCCGGGACTAGCGGGGGGGCAGGAGACCCAGTACTTC. Variable domain in full (rest from reference TRBV30 and TRBJ2-5): SQTIHQWPATLVQPVGSPLSLECTVEGTSNPNLYWYRQAAGRGLQLLFYSVGIGQISSEVPQNLSASRPQDRQFILSSKKLLLSDSGFYLCAWSPGLAGGQETQYFGPGTRLLVL.